This T cell receptor beta chain was observed in a study of blood T cell repertoires in COVID-19. The overall study: Acute-phase and convalescent COVID-19 samples originated in the United States, Italy and Spain. Nucleic acid was either cDNA or gDNA, and it came from T cells, B-cell-depleted T cells, or PBMCs.

Original handling: Estimation of nucleated cell counts was performed using reference gene primer amplification. Data came from immunoSEQ multiplex PCR; TCRdb stores just in-frame clones and leaves some out. V and J calls and clone size are copied from that table; D and trimming were computed from the DNA. The sample has 100,000 to 150,000 clones, around nine tenths seen once; the top ten hold 1.2%. Trimming at V came to 1 base and at J to 2 bases, leaving 4 bases not matched to a gene. The CDR3 loop spans 16 amino acids. Germline V CDR1 and CDR2: SGHTA, FQGNSA. The specimen was peripheral blood. This receptor was obtained from a woman of 80 years or more with acute or convalescent COVID-19. The chain employs TRBV7-2 and TRBJ1-2; 10 bases match TRBD1. CDR3 bases: TGTGCCAGCAGCTTAGTACCGGGACAGGGGAACTATGGCTACACCTTC. This gives the protein CASSLVPGQGNYGYTF.